This TCR beta chain derives from a study of cytomegalovirus exposure and HLA in healthy donors. Study conclusions and caveats: Investigators reported 150 to 200 TCR beta chains as tied to cytomegalovirus.

Profiled with immunoSEQ multiplex PCR; TCRdb holds only in-frame clones, not every one. The sample shows 150,000 to 250,000 clones, 80% to 90% of them seen only once. As regards this clone: The antigen is unknown.

Separate from the roughly 700-subject first cohort was the approximately 110-subject validation cohort, to which the donors belonged. Looked up from germline, CDR1 is KGHSH and CDR2 is LQKENI. V dropped 6 bases and J dropped 7; count of bases not matched to a gene: 9. The CDR3 extends over 15 amino acids. What was sequenced was PBMCs. The chain uses TRBV18 and TRBJ2-1; 10 nucleotides line up with TRBD2. This TCR was recovered from a woman in her 30s in good health and CMV-seronegative. The CDR3 loop reads CASSFASGSMNEQFF. The DNA for the CDR3 is TGTGCCAGCTCCTTCGCTAGCGGGAGCATGAATGAGCAGTTCTTC.